Listed below are T cell receptor beta chains from one sample, sequenced in a study of blood T cell repertoires in COVID-19. Only in-frame clones appear in the TCRdb table, and some are missing; sequencing was by immunoSEQ multiplex PCR. This sample has roughly 160,000 clones, with roughly 86% found just once. Sample: peripheral blood. These receptors originate from an elderly woman with COVID-19, enrolled during active disease. Each CDR3 is given without its conserved first and last residue.

v_gene	j_gene	CDR3aa
TRBV2	TRBJ2-1	ASTDAQRGDNEQF
TRBV7-2	TRBJ2-7	ASSPTLGRGEQY
TRBV24-1	TRBJ2-2	ATSPAGGFTGELF
TRBV7-9	TRBJ1-2	ASTNPGTGVFYGYT
TRBV2	TRBJ2-1	ASKQGNPYNEQF
TRBV9	TRBJ2-2	ASSPRGRTNTGELF
TRBV19	TRBJ2-2	ATSGSRGYTGELF
TRBV5-1	TRBJ2-3	ASSLASVGTDTQY
TRBV27	TRBJ2-7	ASSLWARTSGRANEQY
TRBV11-2	TRBJ1-5	ASSFGTGLNQPQH
TRBV9	TRBJ2-7	ASSVGPGLAGTYEQY
TRBV29-1	TRBJ2-1	SVVGAGAYNEQF
TRBV2	TRBJ2-2	ASKLMTPFTGELF
TRBV9	TRBJ1-1	ASSADGEHEAF
TRBV19	TRBJ1-5	ASSIGGSQPQH
TRBV6-5	TRBJ2-2	ASPRQGTVGELF
TRBV28	TRBJ1-3	ASSRDTGNTIY